A selection of T cell receptor beta chains follows, all from one sample in a study of shared clonotypes between healthy human individuals. Using immunoSEQ multiplex PCR, the repertoire was profiled, and TCRdb retains in-frame clones only, with some absent. The repertoire holds about 1.1 million clones, with 60% to 80% as singletons. The sequenced material came from memory CD4+ T cells from PBMCs. These receptors came from a man aged 18 to 29 in good health. Some clones in this sample may be carry-over from other donors' samples. CDR3s include the opening cysteine and the closing phenylalanine or tryptophan. Clone size, where shown, is once, few, many, or a class for clones that have expanded.

clone_size v_call cdr3_aa
- TRBV5-6 CASSWTATQETQYF
- TRBV28 CASSFWERETEKLFF
- TRBV7-2 CASSSKNYLDTQYF
- TRBV2 CARENPGQGAFEQYF
- TRBV6-5 CASSYRVPREGETQYF
- TRBV15 CATSPRGGGGAFRETQYF
- TRBV5-4 CASSEQGAGGETQYF
- TRBV7-2 CASSSRNEQFF
- TRBV4-3 CASSQDRREVPRELFF
- TRBV4-1 CASSQELHLTSGRSGAGTQYF
- TRBV28 CASTSSDTQYF
once TRBV7-2 CASSPREVLGNEQFF